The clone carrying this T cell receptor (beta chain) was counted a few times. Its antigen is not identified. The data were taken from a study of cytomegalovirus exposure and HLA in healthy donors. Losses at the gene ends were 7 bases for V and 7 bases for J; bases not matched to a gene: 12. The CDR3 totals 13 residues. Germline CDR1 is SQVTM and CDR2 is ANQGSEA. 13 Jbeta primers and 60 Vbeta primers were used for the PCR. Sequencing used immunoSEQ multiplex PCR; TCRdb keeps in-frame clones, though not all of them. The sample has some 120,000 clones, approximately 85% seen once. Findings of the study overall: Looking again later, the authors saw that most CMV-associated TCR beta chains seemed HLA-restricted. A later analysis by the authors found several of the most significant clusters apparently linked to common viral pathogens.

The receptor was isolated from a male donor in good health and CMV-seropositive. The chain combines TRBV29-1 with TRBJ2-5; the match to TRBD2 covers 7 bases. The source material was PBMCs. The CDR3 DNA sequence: TGCAGCGCCTGGCTGGGAGGGATGGTGACCCAGTACTTC. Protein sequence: CSAWLGGMVTQYF.